The sample holds one count of the clone carrying this TCR beta chain. V lost 7 bases and J lost 5, with 10 bases in between. The CDR3 is made up of 12 amino acids. From germline, CDR1 is SNHLY and CDR2 FYNNEI. The sample is drawn from a study of blood T cell repertoires in COVID-19. Study-wide background: Acute and convalescent COVID-19 samples came from the United States, Italy and Spain.

Original handling: Amplification of reference gene primers was used by the study to estimate nucleated cell counts. Generated by immunoSEQ multiplex PCR, the TCRdb table keeps only in-frame clones and is missing some. V and J calls and clone size follow that table, whereas D and trimming were derived from the DNA. The table shows about 170,000 clones, with about four fifths occurring only once. This TCR derives from a woman aged 65 to 85 who had recovered from COVID-19. The V and J genes are TRBV2 and TRBJ2-3; the D is unclear. Sequencing was performed on peripheral blood. Here the CDR3 reads CASTSLGDTQYF. CDR3 nucleotides: TGTGCCAGCACCTCCCTAGGAGATACGCAGTATTTT.